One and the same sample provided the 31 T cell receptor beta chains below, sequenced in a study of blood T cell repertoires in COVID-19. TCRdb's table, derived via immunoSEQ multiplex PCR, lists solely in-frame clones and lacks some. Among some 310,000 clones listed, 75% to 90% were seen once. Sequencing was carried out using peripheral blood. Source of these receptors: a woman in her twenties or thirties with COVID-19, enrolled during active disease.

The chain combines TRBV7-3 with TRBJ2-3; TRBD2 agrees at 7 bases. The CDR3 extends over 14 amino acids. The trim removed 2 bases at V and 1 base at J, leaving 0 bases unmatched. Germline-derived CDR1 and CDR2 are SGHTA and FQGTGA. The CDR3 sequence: CASSLAGGTDTQYF. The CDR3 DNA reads TGTGCCAGCAGCTTAGCGGGAGGCACAGATACGCAGTATTTT.

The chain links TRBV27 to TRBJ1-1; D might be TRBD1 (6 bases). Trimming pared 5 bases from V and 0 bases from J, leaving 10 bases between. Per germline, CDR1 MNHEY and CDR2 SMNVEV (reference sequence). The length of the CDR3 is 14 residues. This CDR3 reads CASSQQGMNTEAFF. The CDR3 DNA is TGTGCCAGCAGTCAACAGGGTATGAACACTGAAGCTTTCTTT.

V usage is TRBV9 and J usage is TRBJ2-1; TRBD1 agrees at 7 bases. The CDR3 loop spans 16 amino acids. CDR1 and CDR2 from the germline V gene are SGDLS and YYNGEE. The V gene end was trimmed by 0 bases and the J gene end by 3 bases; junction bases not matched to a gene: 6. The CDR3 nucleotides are TGTGCCAGCAGCGTAGAGGGCAGGGGGTTCTACAATGAGCAGTTCTTC. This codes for CASSVEGRGFYNEQFF. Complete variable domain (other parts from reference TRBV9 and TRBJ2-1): DSGVTQTPKHLITATGQRVTLRCSPRSGDLSVYWYQQSLDQGLQFLIQYYNGEERAKGNILERFSAQQFPDLHSELNLSSLELGDSALYFCASSVEGRGFYNEQFFGPGTRLTVL.

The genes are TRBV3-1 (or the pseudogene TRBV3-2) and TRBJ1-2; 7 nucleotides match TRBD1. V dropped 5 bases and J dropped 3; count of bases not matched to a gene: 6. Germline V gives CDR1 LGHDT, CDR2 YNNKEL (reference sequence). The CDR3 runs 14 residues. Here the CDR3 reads CASSFRTGHYGYTF. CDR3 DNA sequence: TGTGCCAGCAGCTTCCGGACAGGTCACTATGGCTACACCTTC.

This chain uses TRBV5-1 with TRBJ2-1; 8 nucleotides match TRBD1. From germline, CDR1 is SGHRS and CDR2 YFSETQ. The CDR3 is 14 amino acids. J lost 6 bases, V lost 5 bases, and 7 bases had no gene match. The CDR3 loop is CASRGQGAGNEQFF. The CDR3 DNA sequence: TGCGCCAGCAGGGGCCAGGGGGCCGGCAATGAGCAGTTCTTC.

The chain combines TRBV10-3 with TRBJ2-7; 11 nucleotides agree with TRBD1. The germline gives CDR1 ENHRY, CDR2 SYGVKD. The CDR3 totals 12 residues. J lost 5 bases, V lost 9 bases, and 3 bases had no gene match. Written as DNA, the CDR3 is TGTGCCATGGGACAGGGGGGGGACGAGCAGTACTTC. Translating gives CAMGQGGDEQYF.

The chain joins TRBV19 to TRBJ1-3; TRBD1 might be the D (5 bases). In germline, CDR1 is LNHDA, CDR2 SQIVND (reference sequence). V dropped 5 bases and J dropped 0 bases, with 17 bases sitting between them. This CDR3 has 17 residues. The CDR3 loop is CASSQSGYGDSGNTIYF. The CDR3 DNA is TGTGCCAGTAGTCAATCAGGGTACGGAGACTCTGGAAACACCATATATTTT.

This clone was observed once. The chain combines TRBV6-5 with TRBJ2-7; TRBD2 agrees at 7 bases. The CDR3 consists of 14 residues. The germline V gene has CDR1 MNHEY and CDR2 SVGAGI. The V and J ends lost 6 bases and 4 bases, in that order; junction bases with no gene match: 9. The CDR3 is CASSLGLTQYEQYF. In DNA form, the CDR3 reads TGTGCCAGCAGCCTGGGACTAACCCAATACGAGCAGTACTTC.

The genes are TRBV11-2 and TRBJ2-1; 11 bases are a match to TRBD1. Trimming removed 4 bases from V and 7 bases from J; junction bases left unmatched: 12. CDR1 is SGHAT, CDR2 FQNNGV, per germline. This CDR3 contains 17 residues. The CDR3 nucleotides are TGTGCCAGCAGCTCCCTCCGAGTGGACAGGGGGCGAAATGAGCAGTTCTTC. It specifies CASSSLRVDRGRNEQFF.

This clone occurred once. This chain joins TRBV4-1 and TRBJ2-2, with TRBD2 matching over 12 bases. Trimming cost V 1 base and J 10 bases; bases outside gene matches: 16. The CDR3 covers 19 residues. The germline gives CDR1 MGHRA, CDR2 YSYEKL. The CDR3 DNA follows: TGCGCCAGCAGCCAAGCCTTACTAGCGGGAGGCTTCACCGGGGTGGAGCTGTTTTTT. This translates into CASSQALLAGGFTGVELFF.

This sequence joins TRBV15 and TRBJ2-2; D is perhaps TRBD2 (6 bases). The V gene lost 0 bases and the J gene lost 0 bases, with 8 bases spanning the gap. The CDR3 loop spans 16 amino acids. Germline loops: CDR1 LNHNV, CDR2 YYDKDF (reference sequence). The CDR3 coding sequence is TGTGCCACCAGCAGAGAGCTAGCGACGAACACCGGGGAGCTGTTTTTT. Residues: CATSRELATNTGELFF.

CDR3 sequence reads: CASSESGFEAFF. DNA for the CDR3: TGTGCCAGCAGTGAATCAGGGTTTGAAGCTTTCTTT. The chain is built from TRBV2 and TRBJ1-1; D is perhaps TRBD1 (5 bases). The CDR3 has 12 amino acids. V lost 2 bases and J 7 bases, leaving 8 bases between the germline ends. The germline V gene has CDR1 SNHLY and CDR2 FYNNEI. The variable domain in full, completed from reference TRBV2 and TRBJ1-1, reads EPEVTQTPSHQVTQMGQEVILRCVPISNHLYFYWYRQILGQKVEFLVSFYNNEISEKSEIFDDQFSVERPDGSNFTLKIRSTKLEDSAMYFCASSESGFEAFFGQGTRLTVV.

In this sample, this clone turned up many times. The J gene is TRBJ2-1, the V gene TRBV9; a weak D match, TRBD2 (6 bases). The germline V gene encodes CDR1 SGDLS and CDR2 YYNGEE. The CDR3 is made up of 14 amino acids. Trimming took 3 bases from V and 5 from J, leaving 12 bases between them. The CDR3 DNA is TGTGCCAGCAGCGCGACTAGTTGGGACAATGAGCAGTTCTTC. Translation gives CASSATSWDNEQFF.

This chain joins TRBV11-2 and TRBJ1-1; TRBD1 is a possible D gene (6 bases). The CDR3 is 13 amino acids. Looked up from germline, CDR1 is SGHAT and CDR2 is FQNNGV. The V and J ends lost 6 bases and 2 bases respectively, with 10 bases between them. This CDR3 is CASRSRGNTEAFF. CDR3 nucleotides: TGTGCCAGCAGGTCCAGGGGAAACACTGAAGCTTTCTTT. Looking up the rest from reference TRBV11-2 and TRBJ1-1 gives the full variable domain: EAGVAQSPRYKIIEKRQSVAFWCNPISGHATLYWYQQILGQGPKLLIQFQNNGVVDDSQLPKDRFSAERLKGVDSTLKIQPAKLEDSAVYLCASRSRGNTEAFFGQGTRLTVV.

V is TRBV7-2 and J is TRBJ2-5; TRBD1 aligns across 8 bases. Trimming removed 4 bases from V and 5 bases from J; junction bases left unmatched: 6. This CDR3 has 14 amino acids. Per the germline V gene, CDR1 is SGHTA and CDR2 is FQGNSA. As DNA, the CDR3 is TGTGCCAGCAGCTCAAGGACAGGGTGGGAGACCCAGTACTTC. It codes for CASSSRTGWETQYF.

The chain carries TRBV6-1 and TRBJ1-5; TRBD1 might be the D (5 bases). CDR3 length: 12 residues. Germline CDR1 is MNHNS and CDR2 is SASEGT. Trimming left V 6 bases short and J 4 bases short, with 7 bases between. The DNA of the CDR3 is TGTGCCAGCAGCGACAGTAATCAGCCCCAGCATTTT. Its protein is CASSDSNQPQHF.

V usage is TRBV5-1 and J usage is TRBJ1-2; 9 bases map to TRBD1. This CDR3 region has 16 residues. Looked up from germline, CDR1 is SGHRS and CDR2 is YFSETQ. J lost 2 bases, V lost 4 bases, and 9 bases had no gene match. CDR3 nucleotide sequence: TGCGCCAGCAGCCCCACGACAGGGGGGTTCAACTATGGCTACACCTTC. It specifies CASSPTTGGFNYGYTF.

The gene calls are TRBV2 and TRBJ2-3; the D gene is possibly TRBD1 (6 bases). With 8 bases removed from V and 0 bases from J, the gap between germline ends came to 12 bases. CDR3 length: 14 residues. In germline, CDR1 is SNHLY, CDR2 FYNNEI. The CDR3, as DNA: TGTGCCAGCCTTTACAGGGAGAGCACAGATACGCAGTATTTT. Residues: CASLYRESTDTQYF.

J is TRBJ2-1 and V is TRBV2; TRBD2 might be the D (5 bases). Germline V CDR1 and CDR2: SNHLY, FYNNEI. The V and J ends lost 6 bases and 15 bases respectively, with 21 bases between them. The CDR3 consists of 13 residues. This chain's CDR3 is CASSPTISGPGFF. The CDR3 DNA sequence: TGTGCCAGCAGCCCAACCATAAGCGGTCCGGGGTTCTTC.

The CDR3 sequence: CASSQTSGGPTDTQYF. DNA for the CDR3: TGTGCCAGCAGCCAAACTAGCGGGGGACCCACAGATACGCAGTATTTT. This chain joins TRBV3-1 (or the pseudogene TRBV3-2) and TRBJ2-3; 11 bases line up with TRBD2. The junction had 3 bases not matched to a gene; V was cut back by 2 bases and J by 2 bases. Germline V gene lookup returns CDR1 LGHDT and CDR2 YNNKEL (reference sequence). CDR3 length: 16 amino acids.

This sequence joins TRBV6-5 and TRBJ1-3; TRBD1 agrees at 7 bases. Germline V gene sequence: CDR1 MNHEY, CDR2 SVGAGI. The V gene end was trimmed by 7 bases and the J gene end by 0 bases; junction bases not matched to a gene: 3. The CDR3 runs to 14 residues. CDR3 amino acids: CASTGTVSGNTIYF. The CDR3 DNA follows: TGTGCCAGCACAGGGACAGTCTCTGGAAACACCATATATTTT.

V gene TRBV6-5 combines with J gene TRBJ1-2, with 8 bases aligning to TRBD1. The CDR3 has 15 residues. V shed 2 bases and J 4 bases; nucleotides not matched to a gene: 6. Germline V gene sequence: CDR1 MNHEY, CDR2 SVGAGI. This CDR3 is CASSYDQGAGYGYTF. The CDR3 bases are TGTGCCAGCAGTTACGACCAGGGGGCCGGCTATGGCTACACCTTC.

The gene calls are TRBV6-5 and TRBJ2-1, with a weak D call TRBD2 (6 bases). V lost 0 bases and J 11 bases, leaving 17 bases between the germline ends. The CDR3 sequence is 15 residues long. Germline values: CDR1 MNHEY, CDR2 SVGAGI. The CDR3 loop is CASSYSTITRGKQFF. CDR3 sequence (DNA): TGTGCCAGCAGTTACTCCACGATTACTCGGGGGAAGCAGTTCTTC.

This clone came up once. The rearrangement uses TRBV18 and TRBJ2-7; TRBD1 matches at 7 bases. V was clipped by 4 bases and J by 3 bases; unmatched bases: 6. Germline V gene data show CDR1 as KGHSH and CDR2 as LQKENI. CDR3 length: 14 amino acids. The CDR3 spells CASSLGGNHYEQYF. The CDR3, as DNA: TGTGCCAGCTCACTAGGGGGCAATCACTACGAGCAGTACTTC. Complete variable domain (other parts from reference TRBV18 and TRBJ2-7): NAGVMQNPRHLVRRRGQEARLRCSPMKGHSHVYWYRQLPEEGLKFMVYLQKENIIDESGMPKERFSAEFPKEGPSILRIQQVVRGDSAAYFCASSLGGNHYEQYFGPGTRLTVT.

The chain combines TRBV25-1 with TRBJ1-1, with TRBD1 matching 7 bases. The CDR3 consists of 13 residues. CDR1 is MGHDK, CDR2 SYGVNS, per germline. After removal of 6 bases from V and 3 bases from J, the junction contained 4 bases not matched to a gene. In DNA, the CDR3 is TGTGCCAGCAGACAGGGACAGTACACTGAAGCTTTCTTT. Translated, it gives CASRQGQYTEAFF.

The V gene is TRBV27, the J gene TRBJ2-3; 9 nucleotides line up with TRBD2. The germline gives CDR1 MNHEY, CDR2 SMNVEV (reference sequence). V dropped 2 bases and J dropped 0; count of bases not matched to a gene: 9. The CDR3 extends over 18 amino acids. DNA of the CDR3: TGTGCCAGCAGTTTAATGGTGGGCGGGACTAGCAGCACAGATACGCAGTATTTT. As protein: CASSLMVGGTSSTDTQYF.

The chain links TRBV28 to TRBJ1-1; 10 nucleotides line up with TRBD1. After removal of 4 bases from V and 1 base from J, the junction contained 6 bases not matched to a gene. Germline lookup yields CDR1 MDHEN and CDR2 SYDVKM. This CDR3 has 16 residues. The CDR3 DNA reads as TGTGCCAGCAGTTCCACGGACAGGGGGTGGAACACTGAAGCTTTCTTT. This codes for CASSSTDRGWNTEAFF.

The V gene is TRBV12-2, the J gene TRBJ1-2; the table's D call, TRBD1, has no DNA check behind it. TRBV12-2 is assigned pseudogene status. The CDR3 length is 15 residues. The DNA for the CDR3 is TGTGCAAGTCGCTTAGCGGACATTCATTTCGATGGCTACACCTTC. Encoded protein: CASRLADIHFDGYTF.

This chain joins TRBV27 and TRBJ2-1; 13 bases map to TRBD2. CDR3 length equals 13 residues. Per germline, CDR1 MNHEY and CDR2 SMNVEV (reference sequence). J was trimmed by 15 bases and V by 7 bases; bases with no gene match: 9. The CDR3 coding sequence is TGTGCCAGCATGGTACTAGCGGGAGGGCCAGGGTTCTTC. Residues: CASMVLAGGPGFF.

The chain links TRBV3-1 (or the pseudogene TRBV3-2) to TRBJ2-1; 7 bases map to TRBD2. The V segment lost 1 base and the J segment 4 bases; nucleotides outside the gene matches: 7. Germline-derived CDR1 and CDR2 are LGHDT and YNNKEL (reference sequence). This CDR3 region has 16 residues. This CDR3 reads CASSQGPSGAYNEQFF. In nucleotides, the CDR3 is TGTGCCAGCAGCCAAGGACCTAGCGGAGCTTACAATGAGCAGTTCTTC.

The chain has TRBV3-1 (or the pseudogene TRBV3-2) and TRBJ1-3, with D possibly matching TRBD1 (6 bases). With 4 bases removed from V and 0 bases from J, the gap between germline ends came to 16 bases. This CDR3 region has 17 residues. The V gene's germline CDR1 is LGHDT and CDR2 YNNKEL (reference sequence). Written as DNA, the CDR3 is TGTGCCAGCAGCCGAAACCGGGACACCAGCTCTGGAAACACCATATATTTT. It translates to CASSRNRDTSSGNTIYF.